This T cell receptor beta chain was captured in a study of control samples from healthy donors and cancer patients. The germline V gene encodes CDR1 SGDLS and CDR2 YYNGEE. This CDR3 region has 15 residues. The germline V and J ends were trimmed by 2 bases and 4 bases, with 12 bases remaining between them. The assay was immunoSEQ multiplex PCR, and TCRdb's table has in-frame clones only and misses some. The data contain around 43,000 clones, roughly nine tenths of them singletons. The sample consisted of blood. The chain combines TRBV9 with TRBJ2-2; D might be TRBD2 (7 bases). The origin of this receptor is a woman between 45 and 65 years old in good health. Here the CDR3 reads CASSVAGATTGELFF. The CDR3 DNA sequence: TGTGCCAGCAGCGTCGCGGGGGCCACCACCGGGGAGCTGTTTTTT.